The rows below give T cell receptor beta chains drawn from one sample of a study of T cells in Graves' hyperthyroidism and ophthalmopathy. Each CDR3 protein gets one entry after TCRdb re-called the multiplex PCR reads with MiXCR. The sample has 92,000 or so distinct CDR3 sequences, under 65% seen once; the top ten hold around 29%. The sequenced material came from blood. The receptors shown here come from a woman aged 40 to 50 with Graves' hyperthyroidism. The CDR3 runs from the conserved cysteine through the conserved F or W. D genes are given only for firm matches. Rows give clone size only sometimes, using once, few, many, or a class for an expanded clone.

abundance	j_gene	v_gene	d_gene	CDR3nt	CDR3aa
.	TRBJ2-5	TRBV15	TRBD1	TGTGCCACCAGCAGAGATGGGGACAGGGCGGGGGAGACCCAGTACTTC	CATSRDGDRAGETQYF
few	TRBJ1-1	TRBV25-1	TRBD1	TGTGCCAGCAGTGCAGGACAGGTCACTGAAGCTTTCTTT	CASSAGQVTEAFF
.	TRBJ1-3	TRBV10-3	.	TGTGCCATCAGTGAGGGGGGGCGGCACGGAGGCTTAAACACCATATATTTT	CAISEGGRHGGLNTIYF
many	TRBJ1-2	TRBV7-9	.	TGTGCCAGCAGAAGAAGTCCGGGAGGGACATATGGCTACACCTTC	CASRRSPGGTYGYTF
.	TRBJ1-4	TRBV10-3	TRBD1	TGTGCCATCAGGGGGACAGGGAGGAATGAAAAACTGTTTTTT	CAIRGTGRNEKLFF
.	TRBJ2-3	TRBV7-2	.	TGTGCCAGCAGCTTAGGAGGGGGTTCTAGCACAGATACGCAGTATTTT	CASSLGGGSSTDTQYF
.	TRBJ2-2	TRBV20-1	.	TGCAGGGGGGTGGGGTGGCTCTCCGGGGAGCTGTTTTTT	CRGVGWLSGELFF
many	TRBJ2-7	TRBV5-6	TRBD2	TGTGCCAGCAGCTTGGGGACTAGCCGATCCTACGAGCAGTACTTC	CASSLGTSRSYEQYF
.	TRBJ2-5	TRBV14	.	TGTGCCAGCAGCCAAGATATCGGTCCCCAGTACTTC	CASSQDIGPQYF
.	TRBJ1-3	TRBV10-3	.	TGTGCCATCAGTGATGGCACGATTGGAAACACCACATATTTT	CAISDGTIGNTTYF
many	TRBJ1-2	TRBV7-6	.	TGTGCCAGCAGCCCCGAGGTAGACTATGGCTACACCTTC	CASSPEVDYGYTF
.	TRBJ1-4	TRBV10-2	.	TGCGCCAGCAGTGAGTCCGGGAATGAAAAACTGTTTTTT	CASSESGNEKLFF
few	TRBJ1-5	TRBV29-1	.	TGCAGCGTTGAAATCAGGGCAAATCAGCCCCAGCATTTT	CSVEIRANQPQHF
.	TRBJ1-4	TRBV15	.	TGTGCCACCAGCAGAGATAGGCAGGAAAAACTGTTTTTT	CATSRDRQEKLFF
many	TRBJ1-2	TRBV6-5	.	TGTGCCAGCAGTTCCGGGGAGGGTGGCTACACCTTC	CASSSGEGGYTF
.	TRBJ1-2	TRBV7-2	.	TGCGCCAGCAGCTTCGGGTCACCCAATGGCTACACCTTC	CASSFGSPNGYTF
.	TRBJ1-1	TRBV7-2	TRBD1	TGTGCCAGCAGCTTAGACGGGAGAGGGGGCGCATACACTGAAGCTTTCTTT	CASSLDGRGGAYTEAFF
.	TRBJ1-1	TRBV29-1	.	TGCAGCGTTGGTTCTGGCACCGAAGCTTTCTTT	CSVGSGTEAFF
.	TRBJ1-6	TRBV20-1	.	TGCAGTGCTGGCTCGGACGTTAGAGGGGAAAACGACCTCCACTTT	CSAGSDVRGENDLHF
.	TRBJ1-1	TRBV6-5	.	TGTGCCAGCAGTCACTACAGAGAGGGGTCTGAAGCTTTCTTT	CASSHYREGSEAFF
many	TRBJ1-5	TRBV19	.	TGTGCCAGTTGGACAGAAACTAGCAATCAGCCCCAGCATTTT	CASWTETSNQPQHF
many	TRBJ2-3	TRBV10-3	.	TGTGCCATCCGAAGCCCGACGGTCCCAGATACGCAGTATTTT	CAIRSPTVPDTQYF
.	TRBJ2-7	TRBV10-3	TRBD1	TGTGCCATCAGTGGCGTACAGGGGTTCGAGCAGTACTTC	CAISGVQGFEQYF
.	TRBJ2-5	TRBV7-3	TRBD2	TGTGCCAGCAGTGCGACTAGCGGGAGGGAGACCCAGTACTTC	CASSATSGRETQYF
many	TRBJ1-1	TRBV2	.	TGTGCCACCATGGGCCGGTCCGTTGGAACTGAAGCTTTCTTT	CATMGRSVGTEAFF
many	TRBJ2-2	TRBV2	.	TGTGCCAGCAGTTTAAAACCACAGGCCACCGGGGAGCTGTTTTTT	CASSLKPQATGELFF
.	TRBJ2-7	TRBV7-2	TRBD1	TGCGCCAGCAGCCCGGGACAGGGGAAGGACGAGCAGTACTTC	CASSPGQGKDEQYF
few	TRBJ1-5	TRBV20-1	.	TGCAGTGCTAGTAAGGGGGGCGGGAGGCCTTACGAGCATTTT	CSASKGGGRPYEHF
.	TRBJ2-6	TRBV7-9	.	TGTGCCAGCAGCTTAGTCACTGGGGCCAACGTCCTGACTTTC	CASSLVTGANVLTF
.	TRBJ1-6	TRBV15	TRBD1	TGTGCCACCAGCACCCCCGGGACAGCGAAAAATTCACCCCTCCACTTT	CATSTPGTAKNSPLHF
many	TRBJ1-6	TRBV24-1	.	TGTGCCACCAGCGACGGAACTCATAATTCACCCCTCCACTTT	CATSDGTHNSPLHF
.	TRBJ2-6	TRBV15	TRBD1	TGTGCCACCAGCGACACAGGGGCTTCTGGGGCCAACGTCCTGACTTTC	CATSDTGASGANVLTF
.	TRBJ1-5	TRBV5-5	.	TGCGCCAGCACCAAGAGGGGGGGTTTTGGCAATCAGCCCCAGCATTTT	CASTKRGGFGNQPQHF
.	TRBJ2-3	TRBV5-1	.	TGCGCCAGCAGCTTGGCACGCCCACAACTCACAGATACGCAGTATTTT	CASSLARPQLTDTQYF
.	TRBJ1-4	TRBV7-9	.	TGCGCCAGCAGCACGCTGGGCGGTAATGAAAAACTGTTTTTT	CASSTLGGNEKLFF
many	TRBJ2-7	TRBV20-1	.	TGCAGTGCTAGCGGGGTGAGCTCCTACGAGCAGTACTTC	CSASGVSSYEQYF
few	TRBJ2-5	TRBV5-1	.	TGTGCCAGCAGCTTAGGAGGGGGAAGGGACCAGTGGGAGACCCAGTACTTC	CASSLGGGRDQWETQYF
.	TRBJ2-7	TRBV10-3	.	TGTGCCATCAGTGCTGCCTACGAGCAGTACTTC	CAISAAYEQYF
.	TRBJ1-5	TRBV2	TRBD1	TGTGCCAGCAGTGATATAGGGACAGCCAATCAGCCCCAGCATTTT	CASSDIGTANQPQHF
.	TRBJ1-4	TRBV2	TRBD1	TGTGCCAGCAGTCCCGACAGGGCTACTAATGAAAAACTGTTTTTT	CASSPDRATNEKLFF
once	TRBJ2-5	TRBV20-1	TRBD1	TGCAGTGCCAGCAGCTCGACAGGGTGGGAGACCCAGTACTTC	CSASSSTGWETQYF
many	TRBJ1-1	TRBV7-2	TRBD1	TGTGCCAGCTCACCACAGGGGGATCTTAGGTTAGGTGAAGCTTTCTTT	CASSPQGDLRLGEAFF